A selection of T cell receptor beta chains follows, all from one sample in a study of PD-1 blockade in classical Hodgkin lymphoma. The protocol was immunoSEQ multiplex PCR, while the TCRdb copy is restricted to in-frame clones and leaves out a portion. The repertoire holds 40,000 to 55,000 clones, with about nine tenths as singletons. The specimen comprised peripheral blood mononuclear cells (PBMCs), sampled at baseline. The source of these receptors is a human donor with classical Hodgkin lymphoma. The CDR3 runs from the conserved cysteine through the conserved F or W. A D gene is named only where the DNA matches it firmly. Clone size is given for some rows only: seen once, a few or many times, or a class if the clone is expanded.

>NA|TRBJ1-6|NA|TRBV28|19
TGTGCCAGCAGCTCCCGCTACTCACAGGGAAGCTCCTATAATTCACCCCTCCACTTT
CASSSRYSQGSSYNSPLHF
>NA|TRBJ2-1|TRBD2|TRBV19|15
TGTGCCAGTAGTATCAGGGAGGGCCCGCACAATGAGCAGTTCTTC
CASSIREGPHNEQFF
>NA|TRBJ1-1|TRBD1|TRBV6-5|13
TGTGCCAGCAGACCGGGACAGGGCACTGAAGCTTTCTTT
CASRPGQGTEAFF
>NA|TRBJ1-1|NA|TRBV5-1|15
TGCGCCAGCAGCTTGGACAGAGCTATGAACACTGAAGCTTTCTTT
CASSLDRAMNTEAFF
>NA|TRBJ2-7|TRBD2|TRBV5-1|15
TGCGCCAGCAGGGAAGGACTAGCGAATCCCTACGAGCAGTACTTC
CASREGLANPYEQYF
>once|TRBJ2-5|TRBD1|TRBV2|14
TGTGCCAGCAGTCGGGACAGGGGGCGGGAGACCCAGTACTTC
CASSRDRGRETQYF
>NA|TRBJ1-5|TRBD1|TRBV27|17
TGTGCCAGCAGTTCCGGGACAGGCCAACGCTCTGATTGGGCCCAGCATTTT
CASSSGTGQRSDWAQHF
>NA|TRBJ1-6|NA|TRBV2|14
TGTGCCAGCAGTGAATCCCAGTTCAATTCACCCCTCCACTTT
CASSESQFNSPLHF
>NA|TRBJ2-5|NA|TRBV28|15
TGTGCCAGCAAGGAGGAAGGGTTACAACAAGAGACCCAGTACTTC
CASKEEGLQQETQYF
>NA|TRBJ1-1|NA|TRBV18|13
TGTGCCAGCTCACAGGACAGTAACACTGAAGCTTTCTTT
CASSQDSNTEAFF
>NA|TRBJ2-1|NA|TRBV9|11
TGTGCCAGCAGCCTATCAAATGAGCAGTTCTTC
CASSLSNEQFF
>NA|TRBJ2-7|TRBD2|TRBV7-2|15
TGTGCCAGCAGCTTCGGGAGGGGGGGCCGGTACGAGCAGTACTTC
CASSFGRGGRYEQYF
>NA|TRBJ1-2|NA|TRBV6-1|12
TGTGCCACCCTGGGGGGGTATCATGGCTACACCTTC
CATLGGYHGYTF
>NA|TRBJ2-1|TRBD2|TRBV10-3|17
TGTGCCATCAGTGACCCGCTGGGGCGGGGGGGCTACAATGAGCAGTTCTTC
CAISDPLGRGGYNEQFF
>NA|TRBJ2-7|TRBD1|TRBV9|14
TGTGCCAGCAGCGATGACAGGGGGATCCACGAGCAGTACTTC
CASSDDRGIHEQYF
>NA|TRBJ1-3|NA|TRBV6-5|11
TGTGCCAGCAAGACTAGAACCACCATATATTTT
CASKTRTTIYF
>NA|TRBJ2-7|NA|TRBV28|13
TGTGCCAGCAGTTTGGACGTCTCCTACGAGCAGTACTTC
CASSLDVSYEQYF
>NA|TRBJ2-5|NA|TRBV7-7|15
TGTGCCAGCAGCCCCCGTCCGGCCGGAGGAGAGACCCAGTACTTC
CASSPRPAGGETQYF
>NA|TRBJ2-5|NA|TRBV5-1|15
TGCGCCAGCAGCTTGAATAGGGGGATAGAAGAGACCCAGTACTTC
CASSLNRGIEETQYF
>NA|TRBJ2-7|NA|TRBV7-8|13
TGTGCCAGCAGCTTAGACAGGTCTTACGAGCAGTACTTC
CASSLDRSYEQYF
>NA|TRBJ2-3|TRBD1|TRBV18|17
TGTGCCAGCTCACCAAAGGACAGGGCAGTGGGCACAGATACGCAGTATTTT
CASSPKDRAVGTDTQYF
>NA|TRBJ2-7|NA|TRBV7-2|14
TGTGCCAGCAGCTTAGACGCAGCCACCTACGAGCAGTACTTC
CASSLDAATYEQYF
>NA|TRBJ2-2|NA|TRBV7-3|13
TGTGCCAGCAGCTGGACTACCACCGGGGAGCTGTTTTTT
CASSWTTTGELFF
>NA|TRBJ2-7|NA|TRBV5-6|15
TGTGCCAGCAGCCACCTCTTCATAGTTCCGCCCGAGCAGTACTTC
CASSHLFIVPPEQYF
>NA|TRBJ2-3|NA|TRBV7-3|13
TGTGCCAGCAGCCCGACGAACACAGATACGCAGTATTTT
CASSPTNTDTQYF
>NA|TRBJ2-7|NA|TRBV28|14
TGTGCCAGCGCCCGGGCAGGGGTAGTCTACGAGCAGTACTTC
CASARAGVVYEQYF
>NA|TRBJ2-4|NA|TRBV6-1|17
TGTGCCAGCAGTGAACCACGGAGAAACCTAGCCAAAAACATTCAGTACTTC
CASSEPRRNLAKNIQYF
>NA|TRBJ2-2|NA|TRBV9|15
TGTGCCAGCAGCGTAGACGGGGCCGGCACCGGGGAGCTGTTTTTT
CASSVDGAGTGELFF
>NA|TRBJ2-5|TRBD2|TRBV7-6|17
TGTGCCAGCAGCTTGCGCGGCGGGGGGGCATCTAACGAGACCCAGTACTTC
CASSLRGGGASNETQYF
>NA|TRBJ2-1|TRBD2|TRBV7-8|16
TGTGCCAGCAGGCCCCTAGCGGGGGGGCCCAGCAATGAGCAGTTCTTC
CASRPLAGGPSNEQFF
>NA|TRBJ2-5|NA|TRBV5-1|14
TGCGCCAGCAGCTTGGACATTCGGATGGAGACCCAGTACTTC
CASSLDIRMETQYF
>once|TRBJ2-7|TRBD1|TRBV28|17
TGTGCCAGCAGTTTCCTCGCAGGGGGTTCTTCTCCCTACGAGCAGTACTTC
CASSFLAGGSSPYEQYF
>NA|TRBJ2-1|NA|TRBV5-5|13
TGTGCCAGCAGCCCCGACACCTACAATGAGCAGTTCTTC
CASSPDTYNEQFF
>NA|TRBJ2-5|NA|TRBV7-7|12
TGTGCCAGCAGCTCTCTTTTGGGCACACAGTACTTC
CASSSLLGTQYF
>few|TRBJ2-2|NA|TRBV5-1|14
TGCGCCAGCAGACCCGAATTAACAGACGGGGAGCTGTTTTTT
CASRPELTDGELFF
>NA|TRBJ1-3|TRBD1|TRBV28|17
TGTGCCAGCAGTTTAGGACAGGGGGGCCTCTCTGGAAACACCATATATTTT
CASSLGQGGLSGNTIYF
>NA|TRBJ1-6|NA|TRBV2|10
TGTGCCAGCAGTGAAGGGGCCCTCCACTTT
CASSEGALHF
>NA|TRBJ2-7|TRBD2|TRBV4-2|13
TGTGCCAGCAGCCAAGGCGGGAGCTACGAGCAGTACTTC
CASSQGGSYEQYF
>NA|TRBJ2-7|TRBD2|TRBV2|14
TGTGCCAGCAGTGGGACTAGCGGGAGAAGCGAGCAGTACTTC
CASSGTSGRSEQYF
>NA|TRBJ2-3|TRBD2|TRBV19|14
TGTGCCAGTAGACGGGAGGGCCTCACAGATACGCAGTATTTT
CASRREGLTDTQYF
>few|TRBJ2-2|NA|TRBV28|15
TGTGCCAGCAGATTATTACAAGGGGCGGCCGGGGAGCTGTTTTTT
CASRLLQGAAGELFF
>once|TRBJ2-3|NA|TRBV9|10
TGTGCCAGCAGTGGGGATACGCAGTATTTT
CASSGDTQYF
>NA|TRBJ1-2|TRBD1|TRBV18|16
TGTGCCAGCTCATCGATTACAAGGGGGCAGGGCTATGGCTACACCTTC
CASSSITRGQGYGYTF
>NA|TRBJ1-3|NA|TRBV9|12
TGTGCCAGCAGCCCCAGTGGAAACACCATATATTTT
CASSPSGNTIYF
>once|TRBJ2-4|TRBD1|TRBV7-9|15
TGTGCCAGCAGGTCTGCCGGGACAGACGTTAACATTCAGTACTTC
CASRSAGTDVNIQYF
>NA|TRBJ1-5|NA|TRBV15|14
TGTGCCACCAGCAGAGTATCAGGGAATCAGCCCCAGCATTTT
CATSRVSGNQPQHF
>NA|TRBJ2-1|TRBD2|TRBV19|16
TGTGCCAGTAGTATATGGCTAGCGGGAGGGTACAATGAGCAGTTCTTC
CASSIWLAGGYNEQFF
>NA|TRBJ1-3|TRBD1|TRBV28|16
TGTGCCAGCAGTTTAGGGACAGCCGCCTCTGGAAACACCATATATTTT
CASSLGTAASGNTIYF
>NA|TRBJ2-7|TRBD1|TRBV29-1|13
TGCAGCGTTGAACAACAGGGGACCTACGAGCAGTACTTC
CSVEQQGTYEQYF
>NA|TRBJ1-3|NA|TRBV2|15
TGTGCCAGCAGACCGGAGGGTAGGTCTGGAAACACCATATATTTT
CASRPEGRSGNTIYF